These 21 T cell receptor beta chains originate from one sample sequenced in a study of vaccination effects on CD4 cells after COVID-19. These receptors are not linked to any known antigen. Using viral peptide pools, the ViraFEST assay grew out antigen-specific CD4+ T cells prior to sequencing. With more than 9 days of culture completed, CD4+ T cells were isolated. Each vaccine recipient was nucleocapsid antibody negative and had no prior SARS-CoV-2 infection. Using immunoSEQ multiplex PCR, the repertoire was profiled, and TCRdb retains in-frame clones only, with some absent. Among about 34,000 clones, 73% were seen once, and the ten largest hold around 25%. The sample was CD4+ T cells from PBMCs cultured with HCoV-OC43 spike peptides, taken before COVID-19 vaccination. Subset described: HCoV-OC43 spike overlapping peptide pool stimulation. Source of these receptors: a human donor who received a COVID-19 vaccine.

The J gene is TRBJ1-1, the V gene TRBV10-3; no clear D gene. The germline CDR1 and CDR2 sequences are ENHRY and SYGVKD. Between the trimmed V and J ends, which lost 5 bases and 5 bases, there was a span of 12 bases. The CDR3 sequence is 13 residues long. In nucleotides, the CDR3 is TGTGCCATCAGTCTGGGGAGTGAAACTGAAGCTTTCTTT. Its translation: CAISLGSETEAFF.

V gene TRBV12-5 combines with J gene TRBJ2-1, with D unclear. The V and J ends lost 1 base and 10 bases respectively, with 23 bases between them. Germline CDR1 and CDR2: LGHNT and FRNRAP. The CDR3 has 17 amino acids. The CDR3 nucleotides are TGTGCTAGTGGTTTGGCAGAAGGACGATTAGACGTTTGGGAGCAGTTCTTC. Translating it yields CASGLAEGRLDVWEQFF.

The rearrangement uses TRBV6-5 and TRBJ1-4, with 9 bases that match TRBD1. The CDR3 runs to 16 residues. CDR1 and CDR2 (germline): MNHEY, SVGAGI. Trimming at V came to 4 bases and at J to 8 bases, leaving 11 bases not matched to a gene. In DNA form, the CDR3 reads TGTGCCAGCAGTTCCCGATCCGGGACAGGGTACGAAAAACTGTTTTTT. Translating it yields CASSSRSGTGYEKLFF.

The chain couples TRBV25-1 to TRBJ1-2, with D unresolved. The CDR3 is 11 residues long. Germline V lookup: CDR1 MGHDK, CDR2 SYGVNS. V was cut by 1 base and J by 7 bases, with 4 bases left in between. This CDR3 is CASSELGGYTF. The CDR3 nucleotides read TGTGCCAGCAGTGAATTAGGTGGCTACACCTTC.

The rearrangement joins TRBV25-1 to TRBJ1-2; D may be TRBD1 (5 bases). The CDR3 totals 13 residues. CDR1 and CDR2 (germline): MGHDK, SYGVNS. V was cut by 2 bases and J by 5 bases, with 9 bases left in between. CDR3 nucleotide sequence: TGTGCCAGCAGTGAAGGGGGGGGTTATGGCTACACCTTC. It is translated as CASSEGGGYGYTF.

The genes are TRBV4-3 and TRBJ1-4, with 8 bases lining up with TRBD1. This CDR3 is built from 14 residues. Germline V gene sequence: CDR1 LGHNA, CDR2 YSLEER. V shed 1 base and J 5 bases; nucleotides not matched to a gene: 0. Here the CDR3 DNA reads TGCGCCAGCAGCCAAGGACAGGGGAATGAAAAACTGTTTTTT. Translating it yields CASSQGQGNEKLFF.

This clone was counted a single time. The CDR3 here is CAWSGGGNTEAFF. The CDR3 DNA follows: TGTGCCTGGAGTGGTGGGGGGAACACTGAAGCTTTCTTT. The chain joins TRBV30 to TRBJ1-1; TRBD1 might be the D (5 bases). There are 13 residues in the CDR3. Germline V lookup: CDR1 GTSNPN, CDR2 SVGIG (reference sequence). V shed 1 base and J shed 1 base, with 7 bases lying between them.

The chain uses TRBV9 and TRBJ1-1, with a tentative D call TRBD1 (6 bases). Germline loops: CDR1 SGDLS, CDR2 YYNGEE. The CDR3 totals 16 residues. Between the trimmed V and J ends, which lost 4 bases and 0 bases, there was a span of 16 bases. CDR3 DNA sequence: TGTGCCAGCAGCAAAGGCCTTACAGGGATGAACACTGAAGCTTTCTTT. Translating it yields CASSKGLTGMNTEAFF.

J is TRBJ2-2 and V is TRBV2; 7 positions agree with TRBD2. Per the germline V gene, CDR1 is SNHLY and CDR2 is FYNNEI. The CDR3 consists of 14 residues. With V trimmed by 7 bases and J by 6 bases, 8 bases remained unmatched. The CDR3 is CASTRREWAGELFF. The CDR3, as DNA: TGTGCCAGCACACGGCGGGAGTGGGCCGGGGAGCTGTTTTTT.

J is TRBJ2-7 and V is TRBV19; D might be TRBD2 (6 bases). Germline V CDR1 and CDR2: LNHDA, SQIVND (reference sequence). CDR3 size: 14 residues. V dropped 3 bases and J dropped 2 bases, with 11 bases sitting between them. CDR3 region: CASSIIGGTYEQYF. The CDR3 bases are TGTGCCAGTAGTATTATCGGGGGTACCTACGAGCAGTACTTC.

The gene calls are TRBV9 and TRBJ2-4, with D hard to call. Germline V gene sequence: CDR1 SGDLS, CDR2 YYNGEE. The V end was cut by 4 bases, the J end by 0 bases, with 8 bases between. The CDR3 has 14 amino acids. The CDR3 here is CASSPGRAKNIQYF. In DNA, the CDR3 is TGTGCCAGCAGCCCAGGACGAGCCAAAAACATTCAGTACTTC.

The chain uses TRBV30 and TRBJ2-2, with D perhaps assigned TRBD1 or TRBD2 (5 bases each). Germline lookup yields CDR1 GTSNPN and CDR2 SVGIG (reference sequence). The CDR3 is 14 residues long. V dropped 5 bases and J dropped 3 bases, with 13 bases sitting between them. DNA for the CDR3: TGTGCCTGGTCCGGGACGATACACACCGGGGAGCTGTTTTTT. This sequence encodes CAWSGTIHTGELFF.

This clone appeared a single time. This rearrangement joins TRBV4-2 to TRBJ2-1; 9 bases agree with TRBD2. CDR3 size: 15 residues. Unmatched junction bases numbered 3, after V lost 4 bases and J lost 2 bases. Per the germline V gene, CDR1 is LGHNA and CDR2 is YNFKEQ. CDR3 DNA: TGTGCCAGCAGCCCGGGACTAGCTGCCTACAATGAGCAGTTCTTC. Its protein product is CASSPGLAAYNEQFF.

V is TRBV18 and J is TRBJ1-1; D remains unclear. In germline, CDR1 is KGHSH, CDR2 LQKENI. The V end lost 3 bases, the J end lost 3 bases, and 20 bases lay between the germline ends. The CDR3 totals 17 residues. CDR3 sequence reads: CASSPSIRYRPDTEAFF. The CDR3 region has the DNA TGTGCCAGCTCACCGTCGATCCGGTACCGTCCCGACACTGAAGCTTTCTTT.

The chain uses TRBV27 and TRBJ2-2, with D uncertain. The CDR3 totals 15 residues. Germline values: CDR1 MNHEY, CDR2 SMNVEV (reference sequence). The ends were cut back, 3 bases at V and 2 bases at J, with 10 bases in the middle. The CDR3 region has the DNA TGTGCCAGCAGTTTCGAACAGCCCAACACCGGGGAGCTGTTTTTT. Translating it yields CASSFEQPNTGELFF.

This clone was detected only a few times. This chain joins TRBV6-4 and TRBJ2-7, with TRBD1 matching 7 bases. The J segment lost 4 bases and the V segment lost 9 bases, leaving 6 bases of the junction unmatched. The length of the CDR3 is 12 residues. Germline CDR1 and CDR2: MRHNA and SNTAGT. The chain's CDR3 is CARDRVWYEQYF. CDR3 coding DNA: TGTGCCAGAGACAGGGTGTGGTACGAGCAGTACTTC.

The chain carries TRBV28 and TRBJ1-6; a possible D gene is TRBD1 (6 bases). Germline CDR1 is MDHEN and CDR2 is SYDVKM. Trimming cost V 6 bases and J 5 bases, with 17 bases left between them. The CDR3 is 16 amino acids. CDR3 sequence reads: CASSRGAGHNNSPLHF. The CDR3 nucleotides are TGTGCCAGCAGCCGAGGGGCGGGACACAATAATTCACCCCTCCACTTT.

This clone was detected only a few times. The chain uses TRBV5-6 and TRBJ1-6; D might be TRBD1 (5 bases). Deletions cut 0 bases from V and 7 bases from J, with 14 bases between. The CDR3 runs 16 residues. Germline CDR1 SGHDT, CDR2 YYEEEE. DNA for the CDR3: TGTGCCAGCAGCTTGGAGGGCAGGGCCTCAAATTCACCCCTCCACTTT. Residues: CASSLEGRASNSPLHF. The full variable domain, its missing parts supplied by reference TRBV5-6 and TRBJ1-6, is DAGVTQSPTHLIKTRGQQVTLRCSPKSGHDTVSWYQQALGQGPQFIFQYYEEEERQRGNFPDRFSGHQFPNYSSELNVNALLLGDSALYLCASSLEGRASNSPLHFGNGTRLTVT.

This clone appeared once. The V gene is TRBV6-5, the J gene TRBJ2-3, with a weak D call TRBD1 (7 bases). This CDR3 has 15 residues. CDR1 is MNHEY and CDR2 is SVGAGI in the germline V gene. The ends were cut back, 2 bases at V and 3 bases at J, with 12 bases in the middle. CDR3 protein: CASSYAGQQTDTQYF. The CDR3 coding sequence is TGTGCCAGCAGTTACGCGGGACAGCAAACAGATACGCAGTATTTT.

The rearrangement uses TRBV18 and TRBJ1-1; D is possibly TRBD1 (6 bases). This CDR3 comprises 14 residues. The V and J ends lost 6 bases and 3 bases respectively, with 14 bases between them. Germline values: CDR1 KGHSH, CDR2 LQKENI. CDR3 protein: CASSQTGSDTEAFF. Written as DNA, the CDR3 is TGTGCCAGCTCCCAAACAGGGAGCGACACTGAAGCTTTCTTT.

The chain couples TRBV3-1 (or the pseudogene TRBV3-2) to TRBJ2-5; D is possibly TRBD1 (5 bases). Germline lookup yields CDR1 LGHDT and CDR2 YNNKEL (reference sequence). V lost 4 bases to trimming and J lost 0 bases, with 9 bases between them. This CDR3 contains 14 residues. The CDR3 loop reads CASSPDSYQETQYF. In nucleotides, the CDR3 is TGTGCCAGCAGCCCCGACAGTTACCAAGAGACCCAGTACTTC.